Presented here are 14 T cell receptor beta chains from one specimen sequenced in a study of blood T cell repertoires in COVID-19. Measured with immunoSEQ multiplex PCR; TCRdb has only the in-frame clones, and not every one. The sample includes under 300,000 clones, 80% to 90% of them seen just once. The specimen was peripheral blood. These receptor sequences come from a man aged 55 to 70 with acute or convalescent COVID-19.

The table lists this clone with a few counts. The rearrangement links TRBV15 to TRBJ2-3, with D perhaps TRBD2 (5 bases). V was pared by 1 base and J by 2 bases, with 13 bases between. The germline V gene encodes CDR1 LNHNV and CDR2 YYDKDF (reference sequence). The length of the CDR3 is 16 residues. The CDR3 spells CATSRVSGGPTDTQYF. The CDR3 DNA reads TGTGCCACCAGCAGAGTATCAGGAGGCCCCACAGATACGCAGTATTTT.

The gene calls are TRBV9 and TRBJ2-2; D is possibly TRBD2 (6 bases). The V end lost 0 bases, the J end lost 0 bases, and 9 bases lay between the germline ends. The germline gives CDR1 SGDLS, CDR2 YYNGEE. The CDR3 contains 16 residues. The CDR3 nucleotides are TGTGCCAGCAGCGTAGTGGCGGGACCGAACACCGGGGAGCTGTTTTTT. Translation gives CASSVVAGPNTGELFF. The full variable domain, with the rest looked up from reference TRBV9 and TRBJ2-2, is DSGVTQTPKHLITATGQRVTLRCSPRSGDLSVYWYQQSLDQGLQFLIQYYNGEERAKGNILERFSAQQFPDLHSELNLSSLELGDSALYFCASSVVAGPNTGELFFGEGSRLTVL.

The chain combines TRBV20-1 with TRBJ2-3, with TRBD2 matching over 8 bases. In germline, CDR1 is DFQATT, CDR2 SNEGSKA (reference sequence). The trim removed 3 bases at V and 2 bases at J, leaving 10 bases unmatched. CDR3 size: 16 residues. CDR3 sequence: CSASEGTSGTTDTQYF. The CDR3 DNA follows: TGCAGTGCTAGTGAAGGCACTAGCGGTACCACAGATACGCAGTATTTT.

J is TRBJ2-1 and V is TRBV5-4, with 10 bases identical to TRBD2. J gave up 5 bases and V 4 bases, and 6 bases lay outside the gene matches. The V gene's germline CDR1 is SGHNT and CDR2 YYREEE (reference sequence). This CDR3 has 15 amino acids. Written as DNA, the CDR3 is TGTGCCAGCAGCAAGGGACTAGCGAATAACAATGAGCAGTTCTTC. Its protein is CASSKGLANNNEQFF.

Only a few counts were recorded for this clone. The V and J genes are TRBV7-2 and TRBJ2-7; possible D gene TRBD1, 6 bases. Germline assignment: CDR1 SGHTA and CDR2 FQGNSA. V was clipped by 5 bases and J by 3 bases, with 8 bases between them. CDR3 size: 12 residues. In DNA form, the CDR3 reads TGTGCCAGCAGCCGAGGGGGCTACGAGCAGTACTTC. The encoded protein is CASSRGGYEQYF. Based on the CDR3 plus reference TRBV7-2 and TRBJ2-7, the full variable domain is GAGVSQSPSNKVTEKGKDVELRCDPISGHTALYWYRQSLGQGLEFLIYFQGNSAPDKSGLPSDRFSAERTGGSVSTLTIQRTQQEDSAVYLCASSRGGYEQYFGPGTRLTVT.

V gene TRBV4-2 combines with J gene TRBJ2-7; 11 bases are a match to TRBD2. Germline loops: CDR1 LGHNA, CDR2 YNFKEQ. With V trimmed by 0 bases and J by 4 bases, 8 bases remained unmatched. The CDR3 length is 17 residues. CDR3: CASSQDLLAGGIYEQYF. CDR3 sequence (DNA): TGTGCCAGCAGCCAAGACTTGCTAGCGGGAGGCATTTACGAGCAGTACTTC.

The chain links TRBV9 to TRBJ2-6; perhaps TRBD1 as D (5 bases). V lost 0 bases, J lost 0 bases, and 7 bases lay in between. The germline V gene encodes CDR1 SGDLS and CDR2 YYNGEE. This CDR3 contains 16 residues. CDR3 nucleotide sequence: TGTGCCAGCAGCGTAGGGCAGGGCTCTGGGGCCAACGTCCTGACTTTC. Protein product: CASSVGQGSGANVLTF.

J is TRBJ2-3 and V is TRBV3-1 (or the pseudogene TRBV3-2), with TRBD2 matching over 8 bases. With 7 bases clipped from V and 5 bases from J, the junction kept 8 bases outside the gene matches. Per the germline V gene, CDR1 is LGHDT and CDR2 is YNNKEL (reference sequence). This CDR3 has 14 residues. CDR3 bases: TGTGCCAGCAACCGGGGGGGTAAACAAGATACGCAGTATTTT. Amino acids: CASNRGGKQDTQYF.

The genes are TRBV6-5 and TRBJ1-1; D is perhaps TRBD1 (6 bases). The CDR3 is 14 amino acids. V lost 6 bases to trimming and J lost 0 bases, with 11 bases between them. CDR1 and CDR2 from the germline V gene are MNHEY and SVGAGI. The CDR3 sequence: CASRLQGMNTEAFF. The CDR3, as DNA: TGTGCCAGCAGGTTACAGGGTATGAACACTGAAGCTTTCTTT.

This CDR3 reads CASSDGGGHLTNGYTF. The CDR3 DNA follows: TGTGCCAGCAGTGACGGGGGGGGACATTTAACTAATGGCTACACCTTC. The genes are TRBV6-1 and TRBJ1-2; the D gene is possibly TRBD1 (6 bases). From germline, CDR1 is MNHNS and CDR2 SASEGT. The CDR3 has 16 residues. The V end was cut by 3 bases, the J end by 6 bases, with 20 bases between.

V is TRBV7-4 and J is TRBJ1-6; 9 positions match TRBD1. CDR1 and CDR2 (germline): SGHVT, SQSDAQ. The CDR3 totals 15 residues. Trimming took 2 bases from V and 8 from J; bases not matched to a gene: 4. CDR3 sequence: CASSLWDRVYSPLHF. CDR3 DNA: TGTGCCAGCAGCTTATGGGACAGGGTGTATTCACCCCTCCACTTT.

This clone was seen a single time. V and J are TRBV4-2 and TRBJ2-7, with TRBD1 as a possible D gene (5 bases). Germline V CDR1 and CDR2: LGHNA, YNFKEQ. The V end was cut by 0 bases, the J end by 0 bases, with 9 bases between. CDR3 length: 15 residues. This CDR3 reads CASSQDWGSSYEQYF. In DNA, the CDR3 is TGTGCCAGCAGCCAAGATTGGGGCAGCTCCTACGAGCAGTACTTC.

The V gene is TRBV6-5, the J gene TRBJ2-7; D is perhaps TRBD2 (6 bases). CDR1 is MNHEY, CDR2 SVGAGI, per germline. This CDR3 has 15 residues. The V end lost 5 bases, the J end lost 6 bases, and 20 bases lay between the germline ends. The CDR3 here is CASSRGGGGTPEQYF. DNA for the CDR3: TGTGCCAGCAGTCGGGGCGGTGGGGGGACGCCCGAGCAGTACTTC.

The chain couples TRBV7-3 to TRBJ2-1; 14 nucleotides align to TRBD2. The V and J ends lost 6 bases and 8 bases, in that order; junction bases with no gene match: 9. The CDR3 spans 16 residues. Germline V gives CDR1 SGHTA, CDR2 FQGTGA. For the CDR3, the DNA is TGTGCCAGCAGTCGGACTAGCGGGAGGTTAAACGATGAGCAGTTCTTC. It codes for CASSRTSGRLNDEQFF. Drawing the rest from reference TRBV7-3 and TRBJ2-1, the complete variable domain is GAGVSQTPSNKVTEKGKYVELRCDPISGHTALYWYRQSLGQGPEFLIYFQGTGAADDSGLPNDRFFAVRPEGSVSTLKIQRTERGDSAVYLCASSRTSGRLNDEQFFGPGTRLTVL.